The 15 T cell receptor beta chains below were found in one sample sequenced in a study of tumor-infiltrating lymphocytes in oesophageal squamous cell carcinoma. TCRdb re-called the PCR reads with MiXCR, one entry per CDR3 protein. The sample has about 13,000 distinct CDR3 sequences, 51% seen once. What was sequenced was blood. These receptors were taken from a female donor with esophageal squamous cell carcinoma.

This clonotype showed up many times. The gene calls are TRBV18 and TRBJ2-5; possible D gene TRBD1, 6 bases. Germline V gene data show CDR1 as KGHSH and CDR2 as LQKENI. This CDR3 is built from 15 residues. Deletions cut 4 bases from V and 5 bases from J, with 17 bases between. Here the CDR3 reads CASSLPLGALETQYF. As DNA, the CDR3 is TGTGCCAGCTCACTTCCACTGGGGGCGCTTGAGACCCAGTACTTC.

The J gene is TRBJ2-5, the V gene TRBV7-2; 8 nucleotides agree with TRBD1. Trimming took 10 bases from V and 2 from J; bases not matched to a gene: 12. This CDR3 contains 15 residues. In germline, CDR1 is SGHTA, CDR2 FQGNSA. CDR3 amino acids: CAIALQGARQETQYF. For the CDR3, the DNA is TGTGCCATCGCACTTCAGGGGGCGAGACAAGAGACCCAGTACTTC.

This clonotype was recorded a few times. The rearrangement links TRBV7-2 to TRBJ2-3, with unresolved D. There are 14 residues in the CDR3. CDR1 is SGHTA, CDR2 FQGNSA, per germline. The ends were cut back, 1 base at V and 0 bases at J, with 5 bases in the middle. CDR3 loop: CASSLDSSTDTQYF. As DNA, the CDR3 is TGTGCCAGCAGCTTAGACTCTAGCACAGATACGCAGTATTTT.

This clonotype was counted only a few times. The chain links TRBV20-1 to TRBJ2-5; possibly TRBD2 for D (6 bases). Matching the DNA end better, TRBJ2-1 makes the J call doubtful. Germline CDR1 and CDR2: DFQATT and SNEGSKA (reference sequence). CDR3 size: 14 residues. The chain's CDR3 is CSPLGEVGYNEQFF. DNA for the CDR3: TGCAGTCCCCTCGGGGAGGTCGGATACAATGAGCAGTTCTTC.

This clonotype has just a few counts. The chain carries TRBV7-2 and TRBJ2-1; 13 nucleotides align to TRBD2. The J call may be mistaken, given a closer DNA end match to TRBJ2-7. Germline CDR1 reads SGHTA; CDR2 reads FQGNSA. The CDR3 loop spans 16 amino acids. The CDR3 region has the DNA TGTGCCAGCAGCTTCGGGACTAGCGGGATCTCCTACGAGCAGTACTTC. Protein product: CASSFGTSGISYEQYF.

This clonotype was counted between two and nine times. The chain couples TRBV7-2 to TRBJ2-1; 9 nucleotides agree with TRBD2. V lost 0 bases, J lost 2 bases, and 5 bases stayed unmatched. CDR3 length: 17 residues. Germline CDR1 reads SGHTA; CDR2 reads FQGNSA. Here the CDR3 reads CASSLAPSGTAYNEQFF. The CDR3, as DNA: TGTGCCAGCAGCTTAGCGCCTAGCGGGACTGCCTACAATGAGCAGTTCTTC.

V and J are TRBV12-3 or TRBV12-4 and TRBJ2-6; 11 nucleotides match TRBD2. The better agreement between TRBJ2-7 and the DNA end casts doubt on the J call. This CDR3 has 16 residues. The CDR3 sequence: CASSAHGTSGSYEQYF. In DNA form, the CDR3 reads TGTGCCAGCAGTGCCCACGGGACTAGCGGTTCCTACGAGCAGTACTTC.

This clonotype is termed medium-sized (0.01 to 0.1%). The CDR3 loop reads CAPDHGGGMAEAFF. The CDR3 DNA reads as TGTGCGCCTGACCACGGGGGGGGTATGGCTGAAGCTTTCTTT. The chain links TRBV12-3 or TRBV12-4 to TRBJ1-1; tentatively, D is TRBD1 (5 bases). This CDR3 contains 14 residues.

The chain combines TRBV6-6 with TRBJ2-5, with D possibly matching TRBD2 (5 bases). The germline V gene has CDR1 MNHNY and CDR2 SVGAGI (reference sequence). The CDR3 runs 17 residues. Trimming stripped 5 bases from V and 0 bases from J, with 19 bases between. Written as DNA, the CDR3 is TGTGCCAGCAGTAATCTTGCGGGTTGGGCAGACCAAGAGACCCAGTACTTC. Its protein product is CASSNLAGWADQETQYF.

This clonotype occurred many times. The chain joins TRBV5-1 to TRBJ2-2; TRBD2 matches 7 bases. V was clipped by 1 base and J by 5 bases; unmatched bases: 5. Per the germline V gene, CDR1 is SGHRS and CDR2 is YFSETQ. The CDR3 consists of 15 residues. The CDR3 DNA reads TGCGCCAGCAGCTTGCCAGCGGGGCCAACCGGGGAGCTGTTTTTT. Translation gives CASSLPAGPTGELFF.

Here the CDR3 DNA reads TGTGCCAGTAGTATTACAGGGGGGAACACTGAAGCTTTCTTT. Translation gives CASSITGGNTEAFF. The chain carries TRBV19 and TRBJ1-1; 8 positions match TRBD1. Germline CDR1 is LNHDA and CDR2 is SQIVND (reference sequence). The V and J ends lost 3 bases and 1 base, in that order; junction bases with no gene match: 1. CDR3 length: 14 amino acids.

This clonotype was counted a few times. J is TRBJ2-3 and V is TRBV7-2; TRBD2 matches 11 bases. The CDR3 runs 16 residues. The germline V gene has CDR1 SGHTA and CDR2 FQGNSA. The ends lost 5 bases at V and 2 bases at J; junction bases unmatched: 6. The CDR3 loop reads CASSPTSGANTDTQYF. CDR3 DNA: TGTGCCAGCAGCCCGACTAGCGGGGCAAACACAGATACGCAGTATTTT.

This clonotype was picked up many times. The chain recombines TRBV5-6 with TRBJ1-1, with 7 positions matching TRBD1. The germline CDR1 and CDR2 sequences are SGHDT and YYEEEE. This CDR3 has 16 residues. Unmatched junction bases numbered 10, after V lost 4 bases and J lost 1 base. DNA for the CDR3: TGTGCCAGCAGCCCGGGACAGATCCGTTGGAACACTGAAGCTTTCTTT. It codes for CASSPGQIRWNTEAFF. Variable domain in full (rest from reference TRBV5-6 and TRBJ1-1): DAGVTQSPTHLIKTRGQQVTLRCSPKSGHDTVSWYQQALGQGPQFIFQYYEEEERQRGNFPDRFSGHQFPNYSSELNVNALLLGDSALYLCASSPGQIRWNTEAFFGQGTRLTVV.

This sequence joins TRBV6-1 and TRBJ2-5, with D uncertain. Gene TRBJ2-1 matches the end of the DNA better, so the J call may be wrong. The CDR3 covers 11 residues. Germline CDR1 reads MNHNS; CDR2 reads SASEGT. CDR3 amino acids: CASTIYNEQFF. DNA for the CDR3: TGTGCCAGCACGATATATAATGAGCAGTTCTTC.

Only a few counts were recorded for this clonotype. This chain connects TRBV7-2 to TRBJ2-1, with 8 positions matching TRBD2. The length of the CDR3 is 15 residues. V lost 5 bases to trimming and J lost 5 bases; unmatched junction nucleotides: 8. Germline CDR1 is SGHTA and CDR2 is FQGNSA. The CDR3 nucleotides read TGTGCCAGCAGCCTCTCGAGCGGGGGTAACAATGAGCAGTTCTTC. Protein sequence: CASSLSSGGNNEQFF.